The entry that follows covers one T cell receptor beta chain sequence. Its antigen remains unknown. Participants who had HIV were, without exception, treated in the United States. The libraries were made with immunoSEQ v3.0 at survey level. Only in-frame clones appear in the TCRdb table, and some are missing; sequencing was by immunoSEQ multiplex PCR. This sample has 10,000 to 13,000 clones, with approximately 80% found just once. This specimen belongs to a study of long-term antiretroviral therapy in people with HIV. Study-wide results and limits: ART adherence, viral resistance and therapy changes were not recorded. ART was followed by higher diversity that remained below transplant donor controls. HIV repertoires spanned narrower CDR3 length ranges than controls.

V was clipped by 1 base and J by 7 bases; unmatched bases: 5. The CDR3 sequence is 16 residues long. CDR1 and CDR2 from the germline V gene are LGHNA and YSLEER. The material sequenced was unsorted PBMCs, taken 1.2 years after starting antiretroviral therapy. This sequence joins TRBV4-3 and TRBJ2-1; 12 bases are a match to TRBD2. The receptor was derived from a man aged 35-49 years with HIV. CDR3 in amino acids: CASSQGLAGGDNEQFF. The CDR3 region has the DNA TGCGCCAGCAGCCAAGGCCTAGCGGGGGGGGATAATGAGCAGTTCTTC.